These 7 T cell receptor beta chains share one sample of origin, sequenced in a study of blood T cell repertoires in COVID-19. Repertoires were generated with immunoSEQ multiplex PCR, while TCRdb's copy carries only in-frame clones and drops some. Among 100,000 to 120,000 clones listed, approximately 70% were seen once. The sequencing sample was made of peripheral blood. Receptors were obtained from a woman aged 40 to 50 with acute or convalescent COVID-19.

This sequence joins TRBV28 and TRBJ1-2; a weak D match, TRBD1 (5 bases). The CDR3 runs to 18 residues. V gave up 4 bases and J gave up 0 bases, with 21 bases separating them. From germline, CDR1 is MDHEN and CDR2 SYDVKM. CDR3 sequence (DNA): TGTGCCAGCAGTTCCTTTACCGGGGCCGGGGGACCTAACTATGGCTACACCTTC. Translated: CASSSFTGAGGPNYGYTF.

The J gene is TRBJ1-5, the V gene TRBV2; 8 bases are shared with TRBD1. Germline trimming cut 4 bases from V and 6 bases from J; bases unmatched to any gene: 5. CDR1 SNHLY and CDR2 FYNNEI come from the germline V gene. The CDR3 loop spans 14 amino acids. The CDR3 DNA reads TGTGCCAGCAGTGCCCCGACAGGGGTTCAGCCCCAGCATTTT. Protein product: CASSAPTGVQPQHF.

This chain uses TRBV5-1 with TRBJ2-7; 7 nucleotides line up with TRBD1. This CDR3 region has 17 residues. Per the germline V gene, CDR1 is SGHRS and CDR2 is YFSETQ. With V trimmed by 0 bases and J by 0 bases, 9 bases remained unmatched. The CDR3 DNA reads TGCGCCAGCAGCTTGGAGGGCCCCCGGACAGGCTCCTACGAGCAGTACTTC. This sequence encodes CASSLEGPRTGSYEQYF.

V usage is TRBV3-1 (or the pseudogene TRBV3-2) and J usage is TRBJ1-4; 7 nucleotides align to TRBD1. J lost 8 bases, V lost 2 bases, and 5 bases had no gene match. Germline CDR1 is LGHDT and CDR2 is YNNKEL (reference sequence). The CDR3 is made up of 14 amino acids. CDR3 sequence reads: CASSQTTGNEKLFF. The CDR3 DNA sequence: TGTGCCAGCAGCCAAACGACAGGGAACGAAAAACTGTTTTTT.

The CDR3 here is CAIRGGVQGTDTQYF. Written as DNA, the CDR3 is TGTGCCATAAGAGGGGGGGTTCAAGGCACAGATACGCAGTATTTT. The chain carries TRBV11-2 and TRBJ2-3; maybe TRBD2 (7 bases). Germline lookup yields CDR1 SGHAT and CDR2 FQNNGV. This CDR3 is 15 amino acids long. The V end lost 10 bases, the J end lost 1 base, and 18 bases lay between the germline ends.

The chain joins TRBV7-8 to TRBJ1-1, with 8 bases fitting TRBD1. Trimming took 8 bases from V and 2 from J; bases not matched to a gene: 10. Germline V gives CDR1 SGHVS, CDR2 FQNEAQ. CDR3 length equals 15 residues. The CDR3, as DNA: TGTGCCAGCGGGACCACAGGGGGTTCAAACACTGAAGCTTTCTTT. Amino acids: CASGTTGGSNTEAFF.

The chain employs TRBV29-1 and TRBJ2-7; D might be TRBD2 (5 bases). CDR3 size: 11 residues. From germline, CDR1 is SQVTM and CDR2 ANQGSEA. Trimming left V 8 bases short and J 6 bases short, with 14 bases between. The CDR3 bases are TGCAGCCTCATTTCTGGGAGCGAGCAGTACTTC. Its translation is CSLISGSEQYF.